The sequence of this T cell receptor beta chain was determined in a study of cytomegalovirus exposure and HLA in healthy donors. Study context: The 120 validation repertoires, a later analysis reported, used the same platform as the roughly 650 repertoires from the first cohort.

As regards this clone: What it recognizes is unknown.

Assay: immunoSEQ multiplex PCR; the TCRdb copy retains only in-frame clones and omits some. The repertoire consists of tens of thousands of clones, with around 85% occurring once and the leading ten covering more than 20%. General study results and limits: In vitro confirmation showed a few CMV-associated chains to be CMV antigen specific.

The CDR3 has 15 amino acids. CDR1 and CDR2 from the germline V gene are SGHDT and YYEEEE. V gave up 4 bases and J gave up 7 bases; unmatched junction bases: 11. The sample was PBMCs. This TCR came from a man aged 18 to 29 in good health and CMV-seropositive. V is TRBV5-6 and J is TRBJ1-1, with 9 bases aligning to TRBD1. In DNA, the CDR3 is TGTGCCAGCAGCCTGGAACAGGGGGCCGGAAATGAAGCTTTCTTT. It encodes CASSLEQGAGNEAFF.